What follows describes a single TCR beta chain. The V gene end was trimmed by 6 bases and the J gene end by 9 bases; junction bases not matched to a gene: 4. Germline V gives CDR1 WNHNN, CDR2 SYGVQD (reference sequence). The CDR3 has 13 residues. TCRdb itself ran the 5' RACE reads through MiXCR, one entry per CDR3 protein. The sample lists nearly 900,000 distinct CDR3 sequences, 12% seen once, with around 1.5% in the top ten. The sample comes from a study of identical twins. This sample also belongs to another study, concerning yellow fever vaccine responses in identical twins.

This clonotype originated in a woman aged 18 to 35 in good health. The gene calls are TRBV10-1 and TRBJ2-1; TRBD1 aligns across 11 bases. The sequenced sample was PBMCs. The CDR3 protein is CASRPGQGGEQFF. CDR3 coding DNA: TGCGCCAGCAGACCGGGACAGGGGGGTGAGCAGTTCTTC.